This TCR beta chain was sequenced for a study of shared clonotypes between healthy human individuals. Unmatched junction bases numbered 10, after V lost 6 bases and J lost 5 bases. Germline-derived CDR1 and CDR2 are LNHDA and SQIVND (reference sequence). The CDR3 loop spans 15 amino acids. Approximately 100 million PBMCs per unsorted sample were used for genomic DNA. Clones were read by immunoSEQ multiplex PCR, and TCRdb kept only the in-frame ones, dropping some. Counted here are around 480,000 clones, roughly 85% occurring once; the ten biggest clones make up approximately 12%. Sequenced input: PBMCs. The chain carries TRBV19 and TRBJ2-5; 9 nucleotides line up with TRBD1. This sequence was found in a woman in her 40s in good health. Some clones in this sample may be carry-over from other donors' samples. Here the CDR3 reads CASRNNRGLGETQYF. In DNA, the CDR3 is TGTGCCAGTAGGAATAACAGGGGGCTTGGGGAGACCCAGTACTTC.